The rows below give T cell receptor beta chains drawn from one sample of a study of T-cell memory formation after mild COVID-19. A single record per CDR3 protein comes from TCRdb applying MiXCR to the 5' RACE reads. The repertoire holds 350,000 to 450,000 distinct CDR3 sequences, with about 24% as singletons. Sequenced sample: PBMCs or a T cell subset sorted from them (not recorded which). All receptors derive from an adult woman who had mild COVID-19 (a few samples of this study predate the infection). Cell type and time point are not known. Each CDR3 is given with its conserved first and last residue. The order of the fields is CDR3 protein, CDR3 DNA, J gene, clone size, D gene, V gene, CDR3 length. The D gene is left open where the match is weak. Rows give clone size only sometimes, using once, few, many, or a class for an expanded clone.

CDR3 protein: CASSQTFGTGTHYEQYF; CDR3 DNA: TGCGCCAGCAGCCAGACATTCGGGACAGGGACACACTACGAGCAGTACTTC; J gene: TRBJ2-7; clone size: -; D gene: TRBD1; V gene: TRBV4-3; CDR3 length: 17
CDR3 protein: CASSLPGTAGYGYTF; CDR3 DNA: TGTGCCAGCAGCTTACCCGGGACAGCGGGGTATGGCTACACCTTC; J gene: TRBJ1-2; clone size: -; D gene: TRBD1; V gene: TRBV5-4; CDR3 length: 15
CDR3 protein: CASSLQGQLNQPQHF; CDR3 DNA: TGTGCCAGCAGTCTCCAGGGGCAGCTGAATCAGCCCCAGCATTTT; J gene: TRBJ1-5; clone size: few; D gene: -; V gene: TRBV12-3/TRBV12-4; CDR3 length: 15
CDR3 protein: CATSDGGGNTGELFF; CDR3 DNA: TGTGCCACCAGTGATGGAGGGGGGAACACCGGGGAGCTGTTTTTT; J gene: TRBJ2-2; clone size: few; D gene: -; V gene: TRBV24-1; CDR3 length: 15
CDR3 protein: CASSPPGGVSGYTF; CDR3 DNA: TGTGCCAGCAGCCCTCCCGGAGGGGTTAGTGGCTACACCTTC; J gene: TRBJ1-2; clone size: -; D gene: -; V gene: TRBV7-9; CDR3 length: 14
CDR3 protein: CSVEGSSTYEQYF; CDR3 DNA: TGCAGCGTTGAGGGGTCCTCGACCTACGAGCAGTACTTC; J gene: TRBJ2-7; clone size: -; D gene: -; V gene: TRBV29-1; CDR3 length: 13
CDR3 protein: CAISGTSGSNYEQYF; CDR3 DNA: TGTGCCATCAGTGGTACTAGCGGGAGCAACTACGAGCAGTACTTC; J gene: TRBJ2-7; clone size: many; D gene: TRBD2; V gene: TRBV10-3; CDR3 length: 15
CDR3 protein: CASILSPGLGNIQYF; CDR3 DNA: TGTGCCAGCATTCTCTCCCCGGGACTAGGAAACATTCAGTACTTC; J gene: TRBJ2-4; clone size: few; D gene: TRBD2; V gene: TRBV27; CDR3 length: 15
CDR3 protein: CASRRTVGDTEAFF; CDR3 DNA: TGTGCCAGCAGAAGGACAGTGGGGGACACTGAAGCTTTCTTT; J gene: TRBJ1-1; clone size: few; D gene: -; V gene: TRBV12-3/TRBV12-4; CDR3 length: 14
CDR3 protein: CASSSDRGEQFF; CDR3 DNA: TGTGCCAGCAGCTCCGACAGGGGTGAACAGTTCTTC; J gene: TRBJ2-1; clone size: -; D gene: TRBD1; V gene: TRBV7-2; CDR3 length: 12
CDR3 protein: CSARGGTSGSTDTQYF; CDR3 DNA: TGCAGTGCTAGGGGGGGGACTAGCGGTAGCACAGATACGCAGTATTTT; J gene: TRBJ2-3; clone size: -; D gene: TRBD2; V gene: TRBV20-1; CDR3 length: 16
CDR3 protein: CASRPPSGSNTGELFF; CDR3 DNA: TGTGCCAGCAGGCCCCCTAGCGGGTCGAACACCGGGGAGCTGTTTTTT; J gene: TRBJ2-2; clone size: few; D gene: TRBD2; V gene: TRBV7-2; CDR3 length: 16
CDR3 protein: CTLTPPYEQYF; CDR3 DNA: TGCACCCTGACCCCCCCCTACGAGCAGTACTTC; J gene: TRBJ2-7; clone size: -; D gene: -; V gene: TRBV20-1; CDR3 length: 11
CDR3 protein: CASSPGDLLAKNIQYF; CDR3 DNA: TGTGCCAGCAGCCCGGGGGACCTCTTAGCCAAAAACATTCAGTACTTC; J gene: TRBJ2-4; clone size: few; D gene: -; V gene: TRBV7-9; CDR3 length: 16
CDR3 protein: CASTTATNTEAFF; CDR3 DNA: TGTGCCAGTACGACAGCTACGAACACTGAAGCTTTCTTT; J gene: TRBJ1-1; clone size: few; D gene: -; V gene: TRBV7-9; CDR3 length: 13